The TCR beta chain described here comes from a study of T-cell memory formation after mild COVID-19. TCRdb reanalysed the 5' RACE reads using MiXCR and keeps one entry per CDR3 protein. Of a few hundred thousand distinct CDR3 sequences in the sample, over 25% were seen once. This clonotype was observed at least ten times. The specimen was PBMCs or a T cell subset sorted from them (not recorded which). The source of this sequence is an adult woman who had mild COVID-19 (a few samples of this study predate the infection). Cell type and time point are not known.

The CDR3 DNA is TGTGCCAGCAGCTTCGGAGGGAGCGAGCAGTACTTC. Translation gives CASSFGGSEQYF. The J gene is TRBJ2-7, the V gene TRBV5-6; weak D call: TRBD2 (6 bases). Trimming shortened V by 2 bases and J by 6 bases, and 9 bases separated the two germline ends. From germline, CDR1 is SGHDT and CDR2 YYEEEE. The CDR3 runs to 12 residues.